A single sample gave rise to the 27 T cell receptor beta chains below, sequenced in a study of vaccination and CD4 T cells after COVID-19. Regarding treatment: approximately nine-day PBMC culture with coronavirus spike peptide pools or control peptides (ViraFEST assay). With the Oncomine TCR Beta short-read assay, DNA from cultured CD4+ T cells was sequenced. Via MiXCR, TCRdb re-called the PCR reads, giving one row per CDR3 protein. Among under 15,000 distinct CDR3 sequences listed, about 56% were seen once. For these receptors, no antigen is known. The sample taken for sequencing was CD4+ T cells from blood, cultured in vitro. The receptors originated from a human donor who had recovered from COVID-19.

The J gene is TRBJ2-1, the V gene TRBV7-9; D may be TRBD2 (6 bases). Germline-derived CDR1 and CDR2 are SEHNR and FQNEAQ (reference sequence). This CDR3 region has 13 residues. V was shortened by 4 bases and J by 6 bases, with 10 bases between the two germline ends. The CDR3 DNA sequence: TGTGCCAGCAGCTCGGGACTCCGCAATGAGCAGTTCTTC. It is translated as CASSSGLRNEQFF. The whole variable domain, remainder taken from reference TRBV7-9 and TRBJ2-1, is DTGVSQNPRHKITKRGQNVTFRCDPISEHNRLYWYRQTLGQGPEFLTYFQNEAQLEKSRLLSDRFSAERPKGSFSTLEIQRTEQGDSAMYLCASSSGLRNEQFFGPGTRLTVL.

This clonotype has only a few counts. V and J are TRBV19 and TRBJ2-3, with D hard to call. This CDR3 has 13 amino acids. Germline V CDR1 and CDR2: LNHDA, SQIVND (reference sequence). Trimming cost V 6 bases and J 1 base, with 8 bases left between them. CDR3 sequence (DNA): TGTGCCAGTAGGTTACGGGGCACAGATACGCAGTATTTT. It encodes CASRLRGTDTQYF.

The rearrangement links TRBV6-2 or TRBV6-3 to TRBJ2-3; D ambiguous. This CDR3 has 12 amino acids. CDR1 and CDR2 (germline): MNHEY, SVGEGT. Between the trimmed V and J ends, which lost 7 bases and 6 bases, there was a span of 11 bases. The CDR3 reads CASKPTGDTQYF. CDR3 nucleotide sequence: TGTGCCAGCAAGCCGACTGGGGATACGCAGTATTTT.

The CDR3 sequence: CASSPGGSDYEQYF. CDR3 coding DNA: TGTGCCAGCAGCCCGGGGGGGTCAGACTACGAGCAGTACTTC. The rearrangement links TRBV7-2 to TRBJ2-7, with TRBD2 matching over 8 bases. The CDR3 is 14 amino acids. Germline CDR1 SGHTA, CDR2 FQGNSA. The V segment lost 5 bases and the J segment 3 bases; nucleotides outside the gene matches: 6.

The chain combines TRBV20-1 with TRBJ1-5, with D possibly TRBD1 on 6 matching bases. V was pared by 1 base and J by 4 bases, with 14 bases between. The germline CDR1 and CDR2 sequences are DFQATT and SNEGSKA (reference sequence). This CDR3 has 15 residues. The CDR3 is CSARVSTGANQPQHF. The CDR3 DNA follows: TGCAGTGCTAGAGTATCGACAGGAGCAAATCAGCCCCAGCATTTT.

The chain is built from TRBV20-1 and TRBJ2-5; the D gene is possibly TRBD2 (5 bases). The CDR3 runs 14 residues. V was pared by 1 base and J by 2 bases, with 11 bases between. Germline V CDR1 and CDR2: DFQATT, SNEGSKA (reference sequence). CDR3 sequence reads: CSARVPGRQETQYF. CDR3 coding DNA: TGCAGTGCTAGAGTCCCGGGGAGACAAGAGACCCAGTACTTC.

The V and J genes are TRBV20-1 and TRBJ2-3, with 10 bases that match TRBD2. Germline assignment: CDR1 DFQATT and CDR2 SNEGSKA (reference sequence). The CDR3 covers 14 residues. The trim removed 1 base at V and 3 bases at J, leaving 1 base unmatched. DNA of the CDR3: TGCAGTGCTAGAGTTAGCGGGAGGACAGATACGCAGTATTTT. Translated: CSARVSGRTDTQYF.

The CDR3 protein is CASSLEPGVPSGELFF. The DNA of the CDR3 is TGTGCCAGCAGCTTAGAGCCAGGGGTTCCGTCCGGGGAGCTGTTTTTT. V is TRBV7-9 and J is TRBJ2-2; TRBD1 might be the D (6 bases). V was shortened by 1 base and J by 6 bases, with 15 bases between the two germline ends. Per germline, CDR1 SEHNR and CDR2 FQNEAQ (reference sequence). CDR3 length: 16 amino acids.

CDR3 sequence: CASSSQATSNSPLHF. The DNA for the CDR3 is TGTGCCAGCAGTTCACAGGCAACCTCTAATTCACCCCTCCACTTT. The chain recombines TRBV12-3 or TRBV12-4 with TRBJ1-6, with D possibly matching TRBD1 (5 bases). This CDR3 comprises 15 residues. Trimming pared 4 bases from V and 6 bases from J, leaving 13 bases between.

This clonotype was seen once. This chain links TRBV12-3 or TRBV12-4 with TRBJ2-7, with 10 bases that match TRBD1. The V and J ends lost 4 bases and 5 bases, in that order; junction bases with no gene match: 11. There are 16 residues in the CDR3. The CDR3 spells CASSSTGTGAGDEQYF. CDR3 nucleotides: TGTGCCAGCAGTTCAACCGGGACAGGGGCAGGGGACGAGCAGTACTTC.

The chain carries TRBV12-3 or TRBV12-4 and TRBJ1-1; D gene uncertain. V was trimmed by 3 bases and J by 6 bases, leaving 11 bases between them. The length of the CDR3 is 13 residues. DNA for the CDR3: TGTGCCAGCAGTTTGAGGGAAGAGGCTGAAGCTTTCTTT. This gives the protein CASSLREEAEAFF.

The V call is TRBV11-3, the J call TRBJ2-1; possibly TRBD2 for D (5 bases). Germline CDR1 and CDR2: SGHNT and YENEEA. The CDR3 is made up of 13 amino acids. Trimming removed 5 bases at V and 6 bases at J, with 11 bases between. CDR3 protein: CASSGRTVNEQFF. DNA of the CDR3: TGTGCCAGCAGCGGACGGACTGTCAATGAGCAGTTCTTC.

The CDR3 region is CASRSTGVTYEQYF. The CDR3 nucleotides read TGTGCCAGCAGGAGTACAGGGGTCACCTACGAGCAGTACTTC. This chain joins TRBV6-2 or TRBV6-3 and TRBJ2-7, with 7 positions matching TRBD1. J gave up 2 bases and V 6 bases, and 7 bases lay outside the gene matches. The CDR3 contains 14 residues. Germline CDR1 and CDR2: MNHEY and SVGEGT.

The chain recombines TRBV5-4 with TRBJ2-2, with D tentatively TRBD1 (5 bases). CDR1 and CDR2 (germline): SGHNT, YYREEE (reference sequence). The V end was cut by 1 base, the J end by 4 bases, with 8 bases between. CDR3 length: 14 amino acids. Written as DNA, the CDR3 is TGTGCCAGCAGCTTGCTGGGGCTCACCGGGGAGCTGTTTTTT. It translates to CASSLLGLTGELFF.

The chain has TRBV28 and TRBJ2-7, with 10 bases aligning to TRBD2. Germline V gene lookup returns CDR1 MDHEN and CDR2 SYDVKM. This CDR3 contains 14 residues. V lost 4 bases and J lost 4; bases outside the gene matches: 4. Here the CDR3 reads CASSSSGSGYEQYF. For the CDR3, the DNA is TGTGCCAGCAGTTCTAGCGGGAGTGGATACGAGCAGTACTTC.

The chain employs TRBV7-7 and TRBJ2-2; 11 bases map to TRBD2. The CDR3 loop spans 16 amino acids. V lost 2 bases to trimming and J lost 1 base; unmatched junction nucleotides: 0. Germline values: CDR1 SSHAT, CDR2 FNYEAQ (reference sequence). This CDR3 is CASSLLAGGNTGELFF. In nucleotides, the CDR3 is TGTGCCAGCAGCTTACTAGCGGGAGGGAACACCGGGGAGCTGTTTTTT.

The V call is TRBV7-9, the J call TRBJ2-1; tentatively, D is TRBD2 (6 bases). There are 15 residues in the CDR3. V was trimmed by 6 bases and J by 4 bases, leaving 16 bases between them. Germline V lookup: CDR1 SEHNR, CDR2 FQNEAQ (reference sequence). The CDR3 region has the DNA TGTGCCAGCAGTGACAGCCTGGAGGGATACAATGAGCAGTTCTTC. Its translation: CASSDSLEGYNEQFF.

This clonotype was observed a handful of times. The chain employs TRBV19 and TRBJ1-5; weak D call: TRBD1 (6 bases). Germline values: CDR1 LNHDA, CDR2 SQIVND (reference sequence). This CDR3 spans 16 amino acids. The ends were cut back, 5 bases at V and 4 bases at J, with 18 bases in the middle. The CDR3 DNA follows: TGTGCCAGTAGTTCCCCGTGGGGGGCAAGGAATCAGCCCCAGCATTTT. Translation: CASSSPWGARNQPQHF.

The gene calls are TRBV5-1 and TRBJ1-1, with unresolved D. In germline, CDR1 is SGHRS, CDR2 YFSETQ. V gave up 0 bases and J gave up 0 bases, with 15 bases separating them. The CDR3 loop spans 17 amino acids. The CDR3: CASSLGLGPSMNTEAFF. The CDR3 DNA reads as TGCGCCAGCAGCTTGGGATTGGGCCCCTCCATGAACACTGAAGCTTTCTTT.

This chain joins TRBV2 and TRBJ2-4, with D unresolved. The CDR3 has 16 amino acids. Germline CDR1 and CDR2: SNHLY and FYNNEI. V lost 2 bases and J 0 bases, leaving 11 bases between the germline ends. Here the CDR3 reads CASSENSLLAKNIQYF. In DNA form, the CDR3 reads TGTGCCAGCAGTGAAAACAGTCTTCTAGCCAAAAACATTCAGTACTTC.

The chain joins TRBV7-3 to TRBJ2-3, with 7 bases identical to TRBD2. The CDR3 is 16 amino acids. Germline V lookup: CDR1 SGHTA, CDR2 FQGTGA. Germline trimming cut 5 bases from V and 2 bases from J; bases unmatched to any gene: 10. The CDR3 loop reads CASSPSPRGSTDTQYF. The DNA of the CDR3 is TGTGCCAGCAGCCCCTCCCCGCGGGGGTCCACAGATACGCAGTATTTT.

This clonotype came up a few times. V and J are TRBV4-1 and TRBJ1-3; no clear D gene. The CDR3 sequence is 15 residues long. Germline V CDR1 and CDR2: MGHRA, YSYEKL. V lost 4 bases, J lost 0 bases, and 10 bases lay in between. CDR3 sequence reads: CASSPGGYSGNTIYF. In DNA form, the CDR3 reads TGCGCCAGCAGCCCCGGTGGTTACTCTGGAAACACCATATATTTT.

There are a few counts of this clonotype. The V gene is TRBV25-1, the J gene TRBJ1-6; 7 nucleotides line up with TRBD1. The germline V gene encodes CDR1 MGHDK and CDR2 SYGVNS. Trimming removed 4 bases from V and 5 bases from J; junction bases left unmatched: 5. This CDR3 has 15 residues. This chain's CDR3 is CASSARDSDNSPLHF. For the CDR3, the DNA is TGTGCCAGCAGTGCTCGGGACAGTGATAATTCACCCCTCCACTTT.

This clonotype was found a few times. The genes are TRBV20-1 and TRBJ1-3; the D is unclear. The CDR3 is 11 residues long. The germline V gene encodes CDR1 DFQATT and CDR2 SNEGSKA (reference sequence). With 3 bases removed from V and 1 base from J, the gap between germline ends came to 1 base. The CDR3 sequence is CSASSGNTIYF. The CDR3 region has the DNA TGCAGTGCTAGTTCTGGAAACACCATATATTTT.

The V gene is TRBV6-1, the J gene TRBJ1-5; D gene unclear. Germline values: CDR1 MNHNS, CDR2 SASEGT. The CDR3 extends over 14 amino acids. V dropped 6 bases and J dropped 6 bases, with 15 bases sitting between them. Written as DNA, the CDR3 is TGTGCCAGCAGCCTCGTCGGTGGAATTCAGCCCCAGCATTTT. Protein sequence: CASSLVGGIQPQHF.

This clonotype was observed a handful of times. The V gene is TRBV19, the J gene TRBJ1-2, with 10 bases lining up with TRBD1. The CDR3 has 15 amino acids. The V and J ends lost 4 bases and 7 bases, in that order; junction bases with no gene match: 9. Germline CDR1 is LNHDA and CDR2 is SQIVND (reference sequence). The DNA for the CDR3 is TGTGCCAGTAGTACGCATGACAGGGGGCTTCTTGGCTACACCTTC. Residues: CASSTHDRGLLGYTF.

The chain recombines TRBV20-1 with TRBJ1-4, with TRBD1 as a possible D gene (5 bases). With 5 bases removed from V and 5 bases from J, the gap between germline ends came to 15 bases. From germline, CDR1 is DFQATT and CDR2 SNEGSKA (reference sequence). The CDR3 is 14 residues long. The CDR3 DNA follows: TGCAGTGCTGCGGACACATGGGGAAATGAAAAACTGTTTTTT. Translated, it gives CSAADTWGNEKLFF.